There are a few counts of the clone carrying this T cell receptor (beta chain). Its specificity is unknown. The data are from a study of T-cell reconstitution after alpha-beta-depleted transplantation in children. Study results and limitations: TCRbeta diversity was high at day 60 in some patients (a result of surviving recipient T cells and thymic progenitors). Several hundred expanded graft clones reportedly supplied alpha-beta T cells about two months after transplant. A year had passed since transplant, and T-cell counts and diversity by then came mostly from newly produced T cells.

Trimming left V 8 bases short and J 2 bases short, with 10 bases between. The V gene's germline CDR1 is SGHTA and CDR2 FQGNSA. There are 12 residues in the CDR3. It was with unique molecular identifiers that the TCRbeta library was prepared. One entry per CDR3 protein, called by TCRdb with MiXCR from the PCR reads. This sample has around 600,000 distinct CDR3 sequences, with 20% to 25% found just once. This chain uses TRBV7-2 with TRBJ2-7; tentatively, D is TRBD2 (6 bases). Source: PBMCs, mostly from graft donor cells, taken 360 days after TCRalphabeta/CD19-depleted stem cell transplant. The receptor's source is a boy younger than two who had a stem cell transplant for acute myeloid leukemia, so the T cells may come from the graft donor. The DNA of the CDR3 is TGTGCCAGCCGCGGGGATCCCTACGAGCAGTACTTC. Amino acid sequence: CASRGDPYEQYF. The full variable domain, its missing parts supplied by reference TRBV7-2 and TRBJ2-7, is GAGVSQSPSNKVTEKGKDVELRCDPISGHTALYWYRQSLGQGLEFLIYFQGNSAPDKSGLPSDRFSAERTGGSVSTLTIQRTQQEDSAVYLCASRGDPYEQYFGPGTRLTVT.